This T cell receptor beta chain was profiled in a study of blood T cell repertoires in COVID-19. In the study overall: Samples came from the United States, Italy and Spain, spanning acute and convalescent COVID-19. Nucleic acid was either cDNA or gDNA, and it came from T cells, B-cell-depleted T cells, or PBMCs.

Sequencing used immunoSEQ multiplex PCR; TCRdb keeps in-frame clones, though not all of them. The sample holds about 120,000 clones, nearly 90% seen once. The sequencing input was peripheral blood. The sequence was collected from a woman in her sixties or seventies with COVID-19, enrolled during active disease.

The CDR3 region has the DNA TGTGCCAGCAGTCCCAAACCTACAGGCGCCGAGCAGTACTTC. It yields the protein CASSPKPTGAEQYF. The chain combines TRBV6-5 with TRBJ2-7; D perhaps matches TRBD1 (5 bases). V was pared by 5 bases and J by 6 bases, with 17 bases between. The CDR3 spans 14 residues. Looked up from germline, CDR1 is MNHEY and CDR2 is SVGAGI.